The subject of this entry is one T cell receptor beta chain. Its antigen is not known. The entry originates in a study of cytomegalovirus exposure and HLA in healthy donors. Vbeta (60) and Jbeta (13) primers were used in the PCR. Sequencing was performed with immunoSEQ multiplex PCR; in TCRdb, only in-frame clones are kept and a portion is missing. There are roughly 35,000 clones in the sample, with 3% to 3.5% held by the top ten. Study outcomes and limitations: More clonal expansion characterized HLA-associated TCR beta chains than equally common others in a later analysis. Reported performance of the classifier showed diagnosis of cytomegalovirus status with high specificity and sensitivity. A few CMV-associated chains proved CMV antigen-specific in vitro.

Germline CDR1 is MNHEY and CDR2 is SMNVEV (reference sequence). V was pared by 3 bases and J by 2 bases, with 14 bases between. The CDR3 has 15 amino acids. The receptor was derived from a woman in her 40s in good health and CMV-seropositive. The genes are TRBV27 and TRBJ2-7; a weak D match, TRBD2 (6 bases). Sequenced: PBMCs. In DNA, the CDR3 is TGTGCCAGCAGTTTCGGCGGGGCGGTGACCTACGAGCAGTACTTC. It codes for CASSFGGAVTYEQYF.